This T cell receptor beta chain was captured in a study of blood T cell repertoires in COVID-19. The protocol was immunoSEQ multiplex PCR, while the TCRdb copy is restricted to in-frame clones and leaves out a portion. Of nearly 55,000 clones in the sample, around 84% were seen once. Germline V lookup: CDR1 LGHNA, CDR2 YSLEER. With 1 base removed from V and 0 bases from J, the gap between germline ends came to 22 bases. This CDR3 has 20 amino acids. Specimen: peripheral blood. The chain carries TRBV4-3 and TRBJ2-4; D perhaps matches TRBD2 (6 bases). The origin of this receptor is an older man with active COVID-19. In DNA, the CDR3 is TGCGCCAGCAGCCAAGCGGTGGACTGGGAGGCCCCCCTAGCCAAAAACATTCAGTACTTC. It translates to CASSQAVDWEAPLAKNIQYF.